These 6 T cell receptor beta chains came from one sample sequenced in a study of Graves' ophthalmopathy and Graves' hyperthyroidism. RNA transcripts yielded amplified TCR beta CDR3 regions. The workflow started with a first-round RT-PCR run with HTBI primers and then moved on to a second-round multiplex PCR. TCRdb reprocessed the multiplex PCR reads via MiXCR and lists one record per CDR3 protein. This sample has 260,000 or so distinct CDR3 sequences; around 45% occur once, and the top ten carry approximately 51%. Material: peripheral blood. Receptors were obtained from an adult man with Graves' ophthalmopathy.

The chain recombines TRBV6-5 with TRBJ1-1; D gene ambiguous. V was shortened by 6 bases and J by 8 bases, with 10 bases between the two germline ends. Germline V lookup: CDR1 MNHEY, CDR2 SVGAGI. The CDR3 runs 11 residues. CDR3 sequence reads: CASSHSKEAFF. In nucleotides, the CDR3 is TGTGCCAGCAGCCACTCGAAGGAAGCTTTCTTT.

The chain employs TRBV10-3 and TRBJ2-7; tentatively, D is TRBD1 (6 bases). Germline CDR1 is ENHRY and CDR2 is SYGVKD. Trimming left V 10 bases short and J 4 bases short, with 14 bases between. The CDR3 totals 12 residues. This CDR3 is CASTMDRYEQYF. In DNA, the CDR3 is TGTGCCAGCACCATGGACAGATACGAGCAGTACTTC.

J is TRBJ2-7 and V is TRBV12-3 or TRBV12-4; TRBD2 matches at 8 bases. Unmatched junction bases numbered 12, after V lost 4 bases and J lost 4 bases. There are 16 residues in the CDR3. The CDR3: CASSSPTSGPLYEQYF. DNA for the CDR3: TGTGCCAGCAGTTCACCCACTAGCGGTCCTTTATACGAGCAGTACTTC.

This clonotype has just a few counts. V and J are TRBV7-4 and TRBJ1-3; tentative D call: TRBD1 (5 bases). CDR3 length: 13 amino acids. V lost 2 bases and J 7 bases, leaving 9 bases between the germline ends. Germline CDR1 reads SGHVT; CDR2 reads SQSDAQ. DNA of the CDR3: TGTGCCAGCAGCTTAATAGGGGAGAACACCATATATTTT. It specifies CASSLIGENTIYF.

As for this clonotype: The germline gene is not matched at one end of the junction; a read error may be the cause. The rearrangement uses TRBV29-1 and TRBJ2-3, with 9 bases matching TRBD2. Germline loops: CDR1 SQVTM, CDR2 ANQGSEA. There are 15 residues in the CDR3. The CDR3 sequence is CSVEGASGDEYTQYF. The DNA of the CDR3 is TGCAGCGTCGAAGGGGCTAGCGGGGACGAGTATACGCAGTATTTT.

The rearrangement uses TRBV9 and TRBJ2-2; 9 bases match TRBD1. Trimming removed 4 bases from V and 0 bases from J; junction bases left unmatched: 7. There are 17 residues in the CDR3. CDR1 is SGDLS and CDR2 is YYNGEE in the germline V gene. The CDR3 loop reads CASSPRTGGANTGELFF. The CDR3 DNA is TGTGCCAGCAGCCCACGAACAGGGGGCGCGAACACCGGGGAGCTGTTTTTT.